A single sample is the source of the 32 T cell receptor beta chains below, sequenced in a study of shared clonotypes between healthy human individuals. Some clones are missing from TCRdb's copy, which holds only in-frame ones; the method was immunoSEQ multiplex PCR. The data show some 79,000 clones, 62% seen once. The material sequenced was memory CD8+ T cells sorted from blood. The subset is: CD45RO+ cells pooled with CCR7-negative TemRA cells. The receptors shown here come from a man younger than 40 in good health.

V gene TRBV27 combines with J gene TRBJ2-1; no clear D. The V end lost 7 bases, the J end lost 1 base, and 14 bases lay between the germline ends. Germline loops: CDR1 MNHEY, CDR2 SMNVEV (reference sequence). CDR3 length equals 15 residues. The CDR3 protein is CASKDPARSYNEQFF. The CDR3 DNA reads as TGTGCCAGCAAGGATCCCGCCCGATCCTACAATGAGCAGTTCTTC.

In this sample, this clone turned up many times. The rearrangement joins TRBV6-1 to TRBJ2-3, with D perhaps matching TRBD2 (6 bases). Trimming pared 7 bases from V and 1 base from J, leaving 12 bases between. The CDR3 consists of 14 residues. In germline, CDR1 is MNHNS, CDR2 SASEGT. DNA of the CDR3: TGTGCCAGCAAGTGGAGGGAGGGCACAGATACGCAGTATTTT. Its translation: CASKWREGTDTQYF.

The chain links TRBV7-3 to TRBJ2-7; 7 bases are a match to TRBD1. With V trimmed by 2 bases and J by 7 bases, 8 bases remained unmatched. The CDR3 consists of 14 residues. Germline CDR1 SGHTA, CDR2 FQGTGA. As DNA, the CDR3 is TGTGCCAGCAGCTTATTGCAGGGGGTGTGGGAGCAGTACTTC. Its protein product is CASSLLQGVWEQYF.

A note on this clone: It may be a read error: a sequence one base away is much more abundant. The genes are TRBV28 and TRBJ1-2, with unresolved D. Trimming removed 3 bases at V and 5 bases at J, with 4 bases between. Germline V lookup: CDR1 MDHEN, CDR2 SYDVKM. The CDR3 totals 11 residues. CDR3 region: CASSFQYGYTF. DNA for the CDR3: TGTGCCAGCAGTTTTCAATATGGCTACACCTTC.

The gene calls are TRBV6-1 and TRBJ1-5, with TRBD1 matching 7 bases. The ends lost 2 bases at V and 5 bases at J; junction bases unmatched: 6. The length of the CDR3 is 15 residues. Germline V lookup: CDR1 MNHNS, CDR2 SASEGT. The CDR3 DNA follows: TGTGCCAGCAGTGAATTTCGGCAGGGGGATCAGCCCCAGCATTTT. The encoded protein is CASSEFRQGDQPQHF.

The chain employs TRBV6-5 and TRBJ2-7; D not resolved. This CDR3 comprises 12 residues. The V gene's germline CDR1 is MNHEY and CDR2 SVGAGI. The V and J ends lost 7 bases and 0 bases respectively, with 7 bases between them. The CDR3 is CASMGGSYEQYF. CDR3 sequence (DNA): TGTGCCAGCATGGGTGGCTCCTACGAGCAGTACTTC.

The V gene is TRBV18, the J gene TRBJ1-1; a possible D gene is TRBD1 (5 bases). V lost 2 bases, J lost 0 bases, and 22 bases lay in between. The length of the CDR3 is 19 residues. Germline V gene data show CDR1 as KGHSH and CDR2 as LQKENI. The CDR3 sequence: CASSPSPAGKNIVNTEAFF. In DNA, the CDR3 is TGTGCCAGCTCACCATCCCCTGCAGGGAAGAATATCGTGAACACTGAAGCTTTCTTT.

The chain recombines TRBV30 with TRBJ2-3; unclear D gene. There are 13 residues in the CDR3. Trimming stripped 5 bases from V and 10 bases from J, with 19 bases between. The germline CDR1 and CDR2 sequences are GTSNPN and SVGIG (reference sequence). The CDR3 spells CAWDPGLTSSQYF. The CDR3 DNA reads as TGTGCCTGGGACCCCGGATTGACCTCATCGCAGTATTTT.

This chain connects TRBV14 to TRBJ1-1; TRBD1 might be the D (5 bases). Trimming cost V 4 bases and J 4 bases, with 10 bases left between them. The CDR3 totals 13 residues. Germline V gene lookup returns CDR1 SGHDN and CDR2 FVKESK. CDR3 protein: CASSPWGGTEAFF. The DNA of the CDR3 is TGTGCCAGCAGCCCCTGGGGGGGCACTGAAGCTTTCTTT.

In its sample, this clone was seen a few times. With only one base between it and a far larger clone, this is likely a read error. V and J are TRBV6-5 and TRBJ2-5; the match to TRBD2 covers 15 bases. CDR1 is MNHEY and CDR2 is SVGAGI in the germline V gene. The ends lost 5 bases at V and 4 bases at J; junction bases unmatched: 2. This CDR3 is 15 amino acids long. CDR3 DNA sequence: TGTGCCAGCAGTGGACTAGCGGGAGGGCCAGAGACCCAGTACTTC. It is translated as CASSGLAGGPETQYF.

This clone showed up many times. The chain couples TRBV5-1 to TRBJ2-7; TRBD2 is a possible D gene (6 bases). The CDR3 is 14 amino acids. V lost 4 bases and J lost 2, with 13 bases in between. Germline CDR1 is SGHRS and CDR2 is YFSETQ. The CDR3 sequence: CASSLGTDTYEQYF. For the CDR3, the DNA is TGCGCCAGCAGCCTCGGGACTGACACCTACGAGCAGTACTTC.

The CDR3 coding sequence is TGTGCCAGCAGTCCCACTCAGGGTGGCGAGCAGTACTTC. It is translated as CASSPTQGGEQYF. V is TRBV27 and J is TRBJ2-7, with D perhaps matching TRBD1 (5 bases). The length of the CDR3 is 13 residues. Trimming stripped 5 bases from V and 6 bases from J, with 14 bases between. The germline V gene has CDR1 MNHEY and CDR2 SMNVEV (reference sequence).

The V and J genes are TRBV2 and TRBJ1-2, with 7 bases lining up with TRBD1. From germline, CDR1 is SNHLY and CDR2 FYNNEI. The J segment lost 3 bases and the V segment lost 7 bases, leaving 5 bases of the junction unmatched. The CDR3 runs 13 residues. The CDR3 DNA follows: TGTGCCAGCAATGGACAGGTCGACTATGGCTACACCTTC. It codes for CASNGQVDYGYTF.

The chain combines TRBV27 with TRBJ1-1, with a possible D match to TRBD1 (6 bases). Germline CDR1 reads MNHEY; CDR2 reads SMNVEV (reference sequence). V was shortened by 3 bases and J by 10 bases, with 15 bases between the two germline ends. The CDR3 is 13 residues long. CDR3 DNA: TGTGCCAGCAGTTTGCATACAGGGAGCGGAGCTTTCTTT. Protein: CASSLHTGSGAFF.

The sample holds a few counts of this clone. The chain uses TRBV5-4 and TRBJ1-1; TRBD1 aligns across 7 bases. Germline CDR1 SGHNT, CDR2 YYREEE (reference sequence). The CDR3 loop spans 15 amino acids. With V trimmed by 0 bases and J by 3 bases, 5 bases remained unmatched. The CDR3: CASSLVDREDTEAFF. The DNA of the CDR3 is TGTGCCAGCAGCTTGGTCGACAGGGAGGACACTGAAGCTTTCTTT.

The chain has TRBV5-1 and TRBJ2-5, with 8 bases that match TRBD1. The CDR3 is made up of 16 amino acids. Germline CDR1 and CDR2: SGHRS and YFSETQ. Trimming removed 1 base from V and 0 bases from J; junction bases left unmatched: 5. The CDR3 loop reads CASSLTGGMDQETQYF. CDR3 DNA sequence: TGCGCCAGCAGCTTGACAGGGGGGATGGACCAAGAGACCCAGTACTTC.

The CDR3 reads CASSLGTGYWTDTQYF. The CDR3 nucleotides are TGTGCCAGCAGTTTAGGGACAGGGTATTGGACAGATACGCAGTATTTT. The chain combines TRBV28 with TRBJ2-3; 9 nucleotides agree with TRBD1. The CDR3 runs 16 residues. Germline V gene sequence: CDR1 MDHEN, CDR2 SYDVKM. Losses at the gene ends were 2 bases for V and 3 bases for J; bases not matched to a gene: 6.

The CDR3 DNA is TGTGCCAGCAGCTTGAAGGAATGGCAAGGGACCGCTAATGAAAAACTGTTTTTT. It specifies CASSLKEWQGTANEKLFF. The chain links TRBV5-6 to TRBJ1-4; possible D gene TRBD1, 5 bases. The germline CDR1 and CDR2 sequences are SGHDT and YYEEEE. V shed 1 base and J shed 3 bases, with 19 bases lying between them. This CDR3 has 18 amino acids.

This clone was counted only a few times. The same CDR3 also results from other DNA sequences found in this sample. The chain links TRBV6-1 to TRBJ2-7; D call uncertain. This CDR3 has 11 residues. Trimming left V 0 bases short and J 3 bases short, with 0 bases between. The germline V gene has CDR1 MNHNS and CDR2 SASEGT. The CDR3 DNA follows: TGTGCCAGCAGTGAAGCCTACGAGCAGTACTTC. Its translation is CASSEAYEQYF.

As concerns this clone: This clone may be a read error of a much larger clone one base away. V is TRBV6-1 and J is TRBJ2-5, with TRBD2 identical over 9 bases. The CDR3 extends over 15 amino acids. V was pared by 1 base and J by 2 bases, with 2 bases of the junction left unmatched. CDR1 and CDR2 from the germline V gene are MNHNS and SASEGT. CDR3 DNA sequence: TGTGCCAGCAGTGAAGATAGCGGGAGTCAAGAGACCCAGTACTTC. It yields the protein CASSEDSGSQETQYF.

The gene calls are TRBV6-5 and TRBJ2-2; D is possibly TRBD1 (6 bases). Between the trimmed V and J ends, which lost 11 bases and 5 bases, there was a span of 21 bases. There are 15 residues in the CDR3. Germline-derived CDR1 and CDR2 are MNHEY and SVGAGI. CDR3 sequence reads: CAGTQLQGVTGELFF. The CDR3 bases are TGTGCCGGCACCCAATTACAGGGTGTGACCGGGGAGCTGTTTTTT.

The chain joins TRBV6-5 to TRBJ2-1, with 10 bases aligning to TRBD2. The germline V gene has CDR1 MNHEY and CDR2 SVGAGI. After removal of 6 bases from V and 7 bases from J, the junction contained 9 bases not matched to a gene. This CDR3 contains 15 residues. The CDR3 sequence is CASRPLAGDKNEQFF. The CDR3 DNA reads TGTGCCAGCAGACCCCTAGCGGGAGATAAGAATGAGCAGTTCTTC.

There are a few counts of this clone. V is TRBV7-9 and J is TRBJ2-3; D is uncertain. Trimming stripped 3 bases from V and 2 bases from J, with 12 bases between. Germline assignment: CDR1 SEHNR and CDR2 FQNEAQ (reference sequence). This CDR3 is built from 15 residues. This CDR3 is CASSFVAENTDTQYF. The DNA of the CDR3 is TGTGCCAGCAGCTTTGTCGCGGAGAACACAGATACGCAGTATTTT.

The CDR3 sequence is CASSHMVEAGTEAFF. In nucleotides, the CDR3 is TGCGCCAGCAGCCACATGGTAGAAGCGGGAACTGAAGCTTTCTTT. The chain recombines TRBV4-1 with TRBJ1-1; D is ambiguous. The CDR3 spans 15 residues. V lost 3 bases and J lost 5, with 16 bases in between. CDR1 and CDR2 from the germline V gene are MGHRA and YSYEKL.

The rearrangement uses TRBV27 and TRBJ2-7; the D is unclear. Germline CDR1 MNHEY, CDR2 SMNVEV (reference sequence). This CDR3 contains 13 residues. Trimming removed 2 bases from V and 1 base from J, with 6 bases in between. CDR3 protein: CASSLKKSYEQYF. CDR3 DNA: TGTGCCAGCAGTTTAAAGAAGTCCTACGAGCAGTACTTC.

The rearrangement uses TRBV4-3 and TRBJ2-3, with a possible D match to TRBD1 (5 bases). The CDR3 is 21 residues long. CDR1 LGHNA and CDR2 YSLEER come from the germline V gene. Trimming removed 2 bases at V and 0 bases at J, with 27 bases between. CDR3 sequence: CASSQQPHVQGVPTSTDTQYF. CDR3 nucleotides: TGCGCCAGCAGCCAACAACCCCATGTTCAGGGCGTACCGACTAGCACAGATACGCAGTATTTT.

This clone turned up a few times. The genes are TRBV28 and TRBJ2-1, with TRBD2 matching 8 bases. With V trimmed by 5 bases and J by 0 bases, 6 bases remained unmatched. The germline gives CDR1 MDHEN, CDR2 SYDVKM. The CDR3 runs 16 residues. CDR3 region: CASSPESGSSYNEQFF. Written as DNA, the CDR3 is TGTGCCAGCAGTCCGGAAAGCGGGAGCTCCTACAATGAGCAGTTCTTC.

Comment on this clone: This sample also contains other DNA sequences that code for the same CDR3. This chain uses TRBV6-6 with TRBJ2-7; D not resolved. Trimming shortened V by 8 bases and J by 4 bases, and 12 bases separated the two germline ends. Germline V gives CDR1 MNHNY, CDR2 SVGAGI (reference sequence). The CDR3 is 12 residues long. CDR3 DNA sequence: TGTGCCAGCCGCTCACTATCATACGAGCAGTACTTC. It encodes CASRSLSYEQYF.

The chain is built from TRBV2 and TRBJ2-3, with 7 bases lining up with TRBD2. Germline V gives CDR1 SNHLY, CDR2 FYNNEI. The CDR3 is 14 residues long. J lost 3 bases, V lost 6 bases, and 6 bases had no gene match. CDR3 nucleotides: TGTGCCAGCAGGCAAGCGGGAATTACAGATACGCAGTATTTT. Translated, it gives CASRQAGITDTQYF.

The V and J genes are TRBV6-6 and TRBJ1-2; D possibly corresponds to TRBD1 (6 bases). The CDR3 is 13 residues long. Germline V gene data show CDR1 as MNHNY and CDR2 as SVGAGI (reference sequence). Deletions cut 2 bases from V and 7 bases from J, with 11 bases between. The CDR3 coding sequence is TGTGCCAGCAGTTACACAGGGATGCGTGGCTACACCTTC. Encoded protein: CASSYTGMRGYTF.

This clone was picked up many times. V gene TRBV9 combines with J gene TRBJ2-2; 15 positions agree with TRBD2. V gave up 4 bases and J gave up 7 bases; unmatched junction bases: 5. CDR3 length: 16 amino acids. Germline assignment: CDR1 SGDLS and CDR2 YYNGEE. The CDR3 region is CASSPPGLAGGGELFF. CDR3 sequence (DNA): TGTGCCAGCAGCCCACCGGGACTAGCGGGAGGCGGGGAGCTGTTTTTT.

At least ten counts were recorded for this clone. The sample holds other DNA sequences that translate to the same CDR3. This sequence joins TRBV4-3 and TRBJ2-3, with a possible D match to TRBD2 (5 bases). Germline V CDR1 and CDR2: LGHNA, YSLEER. The germline V and J ends were trimmed by 0 bases and 2 bases, with 9 bases remaining between them. The CDR3 is made up of 15 amino acids. This chain's CDR3 is CASSQDEDSTDTQYF. The CDR3 DNA is TGCGCCAGCAGCCAAGATGAGGACTCCACAGATACGCAGTATTTT.